The sequence of this T cell receptor (beta chain) was determined in a study of T cell responses to AZD1222 COVID-19 vaccine listed by TCRdb under 2021. In the study overall: AZD1222 recipients given second doses at about 4 weeks or at about 12 weeks were pooled, since spike-specific TCR depth and breadth were not found to differ between the two schedules. TCR sequencing covered 230 to 250 trial participants: 207 given two doses of AZD1222 and around 26 given two doses of MenACWY control vaccine. Trial participants were enrolled by age into 18-55, 56-69 and 70-plus year subgroups, with roughly 160, 29 and 62 TCR-sequenced participants respectively.

The CDR3, cysteine through phenylalanine, is 15 amino acids long. Only CDR3 DNA remains: 45 bases, in frame from the first base. The germline V gene sets CDR1 to SGHVS and CDR2 to FNYEAQ. The V end gives up 4 bases and the J end 4 bases, leaving 8 bases in the junction not matched to a gene. Sample time point, as interpreted from the label and publication: baseline before first vaccination. Vaccinee samples came from UK trials COV001 and COV002, including a single-blind randomized controlled phase 2/3 trial of AZD1222 (ChAdOx1 nCoV-19) in healthy adults. For TCRbeta chain sequencing, PBMC samples were collected from trial participants at day 0 and at day 28 after the second dose. Comments on this clone: Its antigen target is currently unknown. Base qualities are not at hand, and no much larger clone is one base apart.

Study-level results and caveats: Because no day 14 peak-response samples were available, the repertoires could be characterized only after the peak T cell response. The 56-69-year group was small, and its depth increase did not reach significance, likely because of low power. Vaccine-associated CD4 TCRs spanned the whole spike protein, with dominant responses in regions 160-218 and 743-854. Reportedly, almost half of the unique spike-specific TCRs recognized epitopes lying outside the regions that are mutated in the B.1.351 and B.1.1.7 variants. Only a handful of AZD1222 recipients were SARS-CoV-2 seropositive at baseline, limiting conclusions about previously exposed vaccinees. After two AZD1222 doses, spike-specific TCR breadth and depth were significantly higher than at day 0 and than in MenACWY recipients. Participants were mostly white British and included more females than males, and it was suggested by the authors that clonal diversity may have been underestimated.

The CDR3 regions of human TCRbeta chains were subjected to immunosequencing. Under the source paper's analysis protocol: TCRs in the repertoires were compared against a reference library of SARS-CoV-2-specific TCRs that had been generated with the MIRA antigen-specificity platform. Breadth was defined as the fraction of unique TCRs that were SARS-CoV-2-associated, and depth was defined as the fraction of total T cells that were SARS-CoV-2-associated. Using the MIRA data, each spike-specific TCR was mapped to the spike region that the TCR reacts to and placed in a CD4 or CD8 class. Log10-transformed breadth and depth values were compared by one-way ANOVA with Sidak's multiple comparisons tests. In its TCRdb copy, this immuneACCESS table keeps in-frame sequences only and misses some clones. Where compared with another copy, unresolved V genes explain less than half of these, and the others have no known cause. Clonal size and the V and J genes are those of that table, whereas D and trimming came from the DNA. The sample table shows 100,000 or so clones, and around 89% are seen once. Roughly 2.7% of the sample goes to the ten largest clones.

The sequencing here drew on peripheral blood, taken on day 0 of AZD1222 vaccination. The rearranged segments are TRBV7-6 and TRBJ2-7; 9 bases in between match TRBD2. The clonotype comes from an adult in good health. Here the CDR3 is given as CASSSVAGVSYEQYF. In nucleotides, the sequence is TGTGCCAGCAGCTCGGTAGCGGGAGTAAGTTACGAGCAGTACTTC. When the CDR3 is completed using the reference TRBV7-6 and TRBJ2-7 genes on either side, the full variable domain is GAGVSQSPRYKVTKRGQDVALRCDPISGHVSLYWYRQALGQGPEFLTYFNYEAQQDKSGLPNDRFSAERPEGSISTLTIQRTEQRDSAMYRCASSSVAGVSYEQYFGPGTRLTVT.